The T cell receptor beta chain under discussion was sequenced for a study of T cell repertoires in cytomegalovirus infection. About the research overall: It was recently identified HLA-C-restricted and well-studied HLA-B-restricted CMV epitopes that the study used.

Each CDR3 protein gets one entry after TCRdb re-called the reads with MiXCR. The sample lists about 920,000 distinct CDR3 sequences, approximately 31% occurring once. With regard to this clonotype: Its antigen is undetermined.

Looked up from germline, CDR1 is LNHDA and CDR2 is SQIVND (reference sequence). The CDR3 consists of 14 residues. V was pared by 4 bases and J by 0 bases, with 7 bases between. The chain recombines TRBV19 with TRBJ1-5, with D unclear. This TCR came from a human donor in good health (CMV status not recorded). Some clones in this sample may be carry-over from other donors' samples. The specimen was cultured CD8+ T cells from PBMCs, collected from culture after CMV antigen stimulation. CDR3 nucleotides: TGTGCCAGTAGTACCCAGTATAGCAATCAGCCCCAGCATTTT. It codes for CASSTQYSNQPQHF.